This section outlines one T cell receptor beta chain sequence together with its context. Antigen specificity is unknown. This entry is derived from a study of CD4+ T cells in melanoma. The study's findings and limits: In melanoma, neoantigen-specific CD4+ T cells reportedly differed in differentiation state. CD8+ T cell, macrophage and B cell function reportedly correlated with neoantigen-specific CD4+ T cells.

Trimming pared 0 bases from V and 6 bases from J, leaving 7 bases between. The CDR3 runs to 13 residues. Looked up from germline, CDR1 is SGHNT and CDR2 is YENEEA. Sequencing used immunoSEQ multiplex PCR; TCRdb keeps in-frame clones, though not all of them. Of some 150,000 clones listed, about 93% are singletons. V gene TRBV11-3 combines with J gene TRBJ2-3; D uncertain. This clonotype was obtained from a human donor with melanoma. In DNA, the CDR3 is TGTGCCAGCAGCTTAGAGATGGGGGATACGCAGTATTTT. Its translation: CASSLEMGDTQYF.